These 27 T cell receptor beta chains share one sample of origin, sequenced in a study of T cell responses to AZD1222 COVID-19 vaccine. TCRdb's table, derived via immunoSEQ multiplex PCR, lists solely in-frame clones and lacks some. The sample comprises around 100,000 clones, around 90% of which are singletons, and approximately 1.2% rests with the top ten. Sequences were derived from peripheral blood, sampled on day 0 of AZD1222 vaccination. These TCRs come from an adult in good health.

This clone has only one observation. CDR3 sequence: CASSVASGGPGDTQYF. The CDR3 DNA reads as TGTGCCAGCAGCGTAGCAAGCGGGGGGCCGGGAGATACGCAGTATTTT. The chain carries TRBV9 and TRBJ2-3; 9 bases agree with TRBD2. The germline gives CDR1 SGDLS, CDR2 YYNGEE. J lost 5 bases, V lost 0 bases, and 7 bases had no gene match. This CDR3 is built from 16 residues.

This sequence joins TRBV7-8 and TRBJ1-5, with 8 bases that match TRBD1. Germline CDR1 and CDR2: SGHVS and FQNEAQ. The CDR3 is made up of 15 amino acids. The trim removed 6 bases at V and 6 bases at J, leaving 10 bases unmatched. The CDR3 loop reads CASRKDRDGRQPQHF. The CDR3 DNA sequence: TGTGCCAGCAGGAAGGACAGGGATGGTCGTCAGCCCCAGCATTTT.

The chain employs TRBV7-2 and TRBJ2-2, with D perhaps assigned TRBD1 or TRBD2 (5 bases each). The V gene's germline CDR1 is SGHTA and CDR2 FQGNSA. V lost 5 bases and J 4 bases, leaving 11 bases between the germline ends. The CDR3 spans 14 residues. The CDR3 sequence is CASSPTGATGELFF. The CDR3 region has the DNA TGTGCCAGCAGCCCAACCGGGGCCACCGGGGAGCTGTTTTTT.

The chain employs TRBV6-6 and TRBJ2-7; D not resolved. The CDR3 sequence is 15 residues long. Germline CDR1 MNHNY, CDR2 SVGAGI (reference sequence). Trimming stripped 4 bases from V and 0 bases from J, with 13 bases between. The CDR3 region is CASSSPAGPSYEQYF. Written as DNA, the CDR3 is TGTGCCAGCAGTTCTCCCGCCGGACCCTCCTACGAGCAGTACTTC.

This clone was seen a single time. This chain links TRBV7-3 with TRBJ2-1, with TRBD2 matching 10 bases. V was pared by 5 bases and J by 4 bases, with 8 bases of the junction left unmatched. Per the germline V gene, CDR1 is SGHTA and CDR2 is FQGTGA. This CDR3 has 16 amino acids. The CDR3 spells CASSTSSGGAYNEQFF. In DNA form, the CDR3 reads TGTGCCAGCAGCACATCCAGCGGGGGGGCTTACAATGAGCAGTTCTTC.

The chain uses TRBV11-3 and TRBJ2-5; tentative D call: TRBD2 (5 bases). Trimming left V 5 bases short and J 5 bases short, with 12 bases between. This CDR3 has 13 residues. Looked up from germline, CDR1 is SGHNT and CDR2 is YENEEA. Here the CDR3 DNA reads TGTGCCAGCAGCCAAACTAGGGTTGAGACCCAGTACTTC. Its protein is CASSQTRVETQYF.

The chain uses TRBV7-3 and TRBJ2-6, with D perhaps matching TRBD1 (6 bases). Trimming removed 5 bases at V and 1 base at J, with 6 bases between. The CDR3 sequence is 14 residues long. Per germline, CDR1 SGHTA and CDR2 FQGTGA. The CDR3 sequence: CASSRGSGANVLTF. CDR3 in DNA: TGTGCCAGCAGCAGGGGGTCTGGGGCCAACGTCCTGACTTTC.

Comments on this clone: The sample has other DNA sequences that encode this CDR3 too. The chain uses TRBV18 and TRBJ1-5; D is perhaps TRBD1 (5 bases). This CDR3 has 13 residues. V was cut by 4 bases and J by 5 bases, with 9 bases left in between. Germline V lookup: CDR1 KGHSH, CDR2 LQKENI. The CDR3 DNA is TGTGCCAGCTCACGGGACCCGGATCAGCCCCAGCATTTT. Translation: CASSRDPDQPQHF.

The V and J genes are TRBV5-1 and TRBJ2-1, with 12 bases that match TRBD2. Germline CDR1 SGHRS, CDR2 YFSETQ. This CDR3 is built from 16 residues. V gave up 2 bases and J gave up 6 bases; unmatched junction bases: 6. CDR3: CASSFRTSGIRNEQFF. CDR3 bases: TGCGCCAGCAGCTTTAGGACTAGCGGGATCCGCAATGAGCAGTTCTTC.

The gene calls are TRBV12-3 or TRBV12-4 and TRBJ2-1; D is unclear. Trimming left V 6 bases short and J 8 bases short, with 11 bases between. The CDR3 runs 12 residues. For the CDR3, the DNA is TGTGCCAGCAGCCCCCTGTGGGATGAGCAGTTCTTC. It translates to CASSPLWDEQFF.

V usage is TRBV7-2 and J usage is TRBJ1-2, with 12 bases lining up with TRBD1. V shed 7 bases, J shed 4 bases, and the junction held 13 bases outside the gene matches. The CDR3 extends over 17 amino acids. Germline V gene sequence: CDR1 SGHTA, CDR2 FQGNSA. DNA of the CDR3: TGTGCCAGCACCCTTAAGGGGGGACAGGGGGCAATCTATGGCTACACCTTC. Protein: CASTLKGGQGAIYGYTF. Combining the CDR3 with reference TRBV7-2 and TRBJ1-2 gives the whole variable domain GAGVSQSPSNKVTEKGKDVELRCDPISGHTALYWYRQSLGQGLEFLIYFQGNSAPDKSGLPSDRFSAERTGGSVSTLTIQRTQQEDSAVYLCASTLKGGQGAIYGYTFGSGTRLTVV.

The chain employs TRBV5-1 and TRBJ1-1, with 8 bases lining up with TRBD1. V was pared by 2 bases and J by 2 bases, with 5 bases of the junction left unmatched. CDR1 and CDR2 (germline): SGHRS, YFSETQ. This CDR3 has 15 residues. The CDR3 here is CASSLEGQGNTEAFF. CDR3 DNA sequence: TGCGCCAGCAGCTTAGAAGGACAGGGTAACACTGAAGCTTTCTTT.

The chain combines TRBV7-3 with TRBJ1-1; 7 nucleotides align to TRBD1. V was clipped by 2 bases and J by 4 bases; unmatched bases: 1. Germline V lookup: CDR1 SGHTA, CDR2 FQGTGA. The CDR3 spans 13 residues. CDR3 in amino acids: CASSLDRATEAFF. The CDR3 nucleotides are TGTGCCAGCAGCTTAGACAGGGCCACTGAAGCTTTCTTT. Filled out from reference TRBV7-3 and TRBJ1-1, the complete variable domain reads GAGVSQTPSNKVTEKGKYVELRCDPISGHTALYWYRQSLGQGPEFLIYFQGTGAADDSGLPNDRFFAVRPEGSVSTLKIQRTERGDSAVYLCASSLDRATEAFFGQGTRLTVV.

This chain joins TRBV9 and TRBJ1-3; the D is unclear. Trimming left V 0 bases short and J 0 bases short, with 13 bases between. Per the germline V gene, CDR1 is SGDLS and CDR2 is YYNGEE. The CDR3 consists of 17 residues. The CDR3 region is CASSVDHGPSSGNTIYF. The CDR3 coding sequence is TGTGCCAGCAGCGTAGATCACGGACCAAGCTCTGGAAACACCATATATTTT.

The chain is built from TRBV18 and TRBJ1-4; the D gene is possibly TRBD1 (6 bases). This CDR3 spans 12 amino acids. With 6 bases removed from V and 7 bases from J, the gap between germline ends came to 9 bases. Germline CDR1 and CDR2: KGHSH and LQKENI. The chain's CDR3 is CASSPDSEKLFF. As DNA, the CDR3 is TGTGCCAGCTCCCCGGACAGTGAAAAACTGTTTTTT.

The count of this clone is one. Here the CDR3 DNA reads TGTGCCAGCAGTAGCGGGACGGGCCGTGGGGACAATGAGCAGTTCTTC. It specifies CASSSGTGRGDNEQFF. The chain couples TRBV7-2 to TRBJ2-1, with TRBD2 matching 8 bases. The CDR3 has 16 amino acids. CDR1 and CDR2 from the germline V gene are SGHTA and FQGNSA. Trimming at V came to 6 bases and at J to 5 bases, leaving 12 bases not matched to a gene.

CDR3 sequence (DNA): TGTGCCAGCAGTACTACTAGCGGGAGAGAGACCCAGTACTTC. As protein: CASSTTSGRETQYF. This chain joins TRBV28 and TRBJ2-5; 11 bases align to TRBD2. The CDR3 spans 14 residues. Trimming at V came to 5 bases and at J to 4 bases, leaving 3 bases not matched to a gene. The germline gives CDR1 MDHEN, CDR2 SYDVKM. Supplemented by reference TRBV28 and TRBJ2-5, the full variable domain reads DVKVTQSSRYLVKRTGEKVFLECVQDMDHENMFWYRQDPGLGLRLIYFSYDVKMKEKGDIPEGYSVSREKKERFSLILESASTNQTSMYLCASSTTSGRETQYFGPGTRLLVL.

About this clone itself: An end of the junction differs from the germline gene, which may be a read error. The V gene is TRBV29-1, the J gene TRBJ2-7; D is undetermined. This CDR3 is built from 11 residues. The germline V gene has CDR1 SQVTM and CDR2 ANQGSEA. CDR3 residues: CSGEVRNEQYF. The CDR3 DNA sequence: TGCAGCGGTGAAGTGAGGAACGAGCAGTACTTC.

This clone was counted once. This chain connects TRBV7-2 to TRBJ2-7, with 7 bases that match TRBD2. This CDR3 spans 16 amino acids. Trimming at V came to 6 bases and at J to 2 bases, leaving 13 bases not matched to a gene. Germline values: CDR1 SGHTA, CDR2 FQGNSA. The CDR3 coding sequence is TGTGCCAGCAGGAGGCGGTGGGCGGGAGCCACCTACGAGCAGTACTTC. Encoded protein: CASRRRWAGATYEQYF.

The rearrangement joins TRBV24-1 to TRBJ2-2, with D perhaps TRBD1 or TRBD2 (5 bases each). The CDR3 consists of 14 residues. Germline loops: CDR1 KGHDR, CDR2 SFDVKD. The V and J ends lost 12 bases and 4 bases respectively, with 17 bases between them. CDR3: CASGGRTSTGELFF. The CDR3 DNA follows: TGTGCCTCTGGGGGACGGACGAGCACCGGGGAGCTGTTTTTT.

This rearrangement joins TRBV7-2 to TRBJ2-7, with 10 bases aligning to TRBD2. Germline V gene sequence: CDR1 SGHTA, CDR2 FQGNSA. The V segment lost 5 bases and the J segment 2 bases; nucleotides outside the gene matches: 6. The CDR3 spans 15 residues. CDR3 nucleotides: TGTGCCAGCAGCATTCTAGCGGGGGTAACCTACGAGCAGTACTTC. Protein sequence: CASSILAGVTYEQYF.

The chain is built from TRBV27 and TRBJ2-3; 8 bases map to TRBD1. Germline assignment: CDR1 MNHEY and CDR2 SMNVEV (reference sequence). V gave up 5 bases and J gave up 3 bases; unmatched junction bases: 1. The CDR3 contains 13 residues. The CDR3 loop is CASSRTGTDTQYF. CDR3 coding DNA: TGTGCCAGCAGTAGGACAGGGACAGATACGCAGTATTTT.

This chain links TRBV9 with TRBJ2-4; 7 bases match TRBD2. Germline CDR1 and CDR2: SGDLS and YYNGEE. This CDR3 spans 16 amino acids. V trimming: 1 base; J trimming: 0 bases; junction bases outside the gene matches: 4. In DNA form, the CDR3 reads TGTGCCAGCAGCGTATCGGGGGGACTAGCCAAAAACATTCAGTACTTC. It encodes CASSVSGGLAKNIQYF.

With regard to this clone: Compared with germline, one end of the junction differs, possibly owing to a read error. V usage is TRBV6-1 and J usage is TRBJ1-5; D is unresolved. The CDR3 loop spans 15 amino acids. Germline loops: CDR1 MNHNS, CDR2 SASEGT. CDR3 nucleotides: TGTGCCAGCGGTGACGGAACGACTAGCAATCAGCCCCAGCATTTT. Translation gives CASGDGTTSNQPQHF.

This clone was detected only once. The chain joins TRBV5-4 to TRBJ2-5; D unresolved. The germline V and J ends were trimmed by 0 bases and 2 bases, with 11 bases remaining between them. The CDR3 is 15 amino acids. CDR1 and CDR2 (germline): SGHNT, YYREEE (reference sequence). Here the CDR3 DNA reads TGTGCCAGCAGCTTGGAACAGCGCAGACAAGAGACCCAGTACTTC. Amino acids: CASSLEQRRQETQYF.

V is TRBV2 and J is TRBJ2-1; 11 bases agree with TRBD2. In germline, CDR1 is SNHLY, CDR2 FYNNEI. V lost 7 bases, J lost 6 bases, and 5 bases stayed unmatched. This CDR3 is 14 amino acids long. This chain's CDR3 is CASISGGAPNEQFF. Written as DNA, the CDR3 is TGTGCCAGCATTAGCGGGGGGGCCCCCAATGAGCAGTTCTTC.

The rearrangement links TRBV6-2 or TRBV6-3 to TRBJ2-1; D is unclear. Trimming took 6 bases from V and 9 from J, leaving 12 bases between them. This CDR3 comprises 12 residues. CDR1 and CDR2 (germline): MNHEY, SVGEGT. This chain's CDR3 is CASSRPTGEQFF. Here the CDR3 DNA reads TGTGCCAGCAGCCGCCCGACGGGTGAGCAGTTCTTC.